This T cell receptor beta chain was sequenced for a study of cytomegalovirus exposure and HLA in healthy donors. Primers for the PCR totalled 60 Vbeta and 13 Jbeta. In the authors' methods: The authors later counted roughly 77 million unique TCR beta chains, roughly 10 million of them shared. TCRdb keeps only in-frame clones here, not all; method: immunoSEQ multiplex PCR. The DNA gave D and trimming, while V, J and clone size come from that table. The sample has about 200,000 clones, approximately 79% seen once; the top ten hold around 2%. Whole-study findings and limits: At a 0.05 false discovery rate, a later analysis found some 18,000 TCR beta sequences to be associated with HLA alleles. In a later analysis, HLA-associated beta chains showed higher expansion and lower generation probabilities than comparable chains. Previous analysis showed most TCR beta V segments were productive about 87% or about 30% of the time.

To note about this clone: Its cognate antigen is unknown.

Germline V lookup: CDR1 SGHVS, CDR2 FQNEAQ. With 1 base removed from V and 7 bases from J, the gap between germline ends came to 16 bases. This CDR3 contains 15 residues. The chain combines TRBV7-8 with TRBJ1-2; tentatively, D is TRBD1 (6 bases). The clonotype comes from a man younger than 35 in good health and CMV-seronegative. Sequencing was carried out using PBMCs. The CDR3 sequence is CASSLGPGGAVGYTF. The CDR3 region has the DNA TGTGCCAGCAGCTTAGGGCCGGGGGGCGCAGTTGGCTACACCTTC.